This TCR beta chain was sequenced in a study of regulatory T cells in long-lasting Graves disease. Arm-PCR of CDR3 regions and iRepertoire HTBI primers were used to build TCR beta libraries. TCRdb independently ran MiXCR on the multiplex PCR reads; one entry per CDR3 protein. Of roughly 560,000 distinct CDR3 sequences listed, 12% are singletons. Time point reported: newly diagnosed GD, antithyroid drugs for less than 3 months. Scientists built the TCR library using RNA that was extracted from PBMCs. The CDR3 extends over 15 amino acids. Trimming removed 3 bases at V and 4 bases at J, with 16 bases between. CDR1 is LNHDA, CDR2 SQIVND, per germline (reference sequence). This same sample was also taken into another study, of T cells in Graves' hyperthyroidism and ophthalmopathy.

This specimen consisted of peripheral blood mononuclear cells (PBMCs), obtained at new diagnosis, from a patient treated with antithyroid drugs. The chain couples TRBV19 to TRBJ2-7; D is tentatively TRBD1 or TRBD2 (5 bases each). This receptor was identified in a young woman with Graves disease. The DNA for the CDR3 is TGTGCCAGTAGTATCGATCCGGGGCAGGAATACGAGCAGTACTTC. Residues: CASSIDPGQEYEQYF.